What follows are 21 T cell receptor beta chains derived from one specimen sequenced in a study of cytomegalovirus exposure and HLA in healthy donors. A multiplex PCR was run with 60 Vbeta primers and 13 Jbeta primers. Clones were read by immunoSEQ multiplex PCR, and TCRdb kept only the in-frame ones, dropping some. This sample has 60,000 to 70,000 clones, with about 73% found just once. Sequenced input: PBMCs. The source is a woman in her twenties or thirties in good health and CMV-seronegative.

The gene calls are TRBV5-6 and TRBJ1-2; TRBD1 aligns across 9 bases. J lost 4 bases, V lost 4 bases, and 5 bases had no gene match. This CDR3 contains 14 residues. CDR1 is SGHDT and CDR2 is YYEEEE in the germline V gene. Written as DNA, the CDR3 is TGTGCCAGCAGCCAGGACAGGGGTGGCTATGGCTACACCTTC. It encodes CASSQDRGGYGYTF.

The rearrangement joins TRBV7-6 to TRBJ2-2; D not certain. The CDR3 extends over 18 amino acids. In germline, CDR1 is SGHVS, CDR2 FNYEAQ. V lost 1 base and J 5 bases, leaving 20 bases between the germline ends. The CDR3 DNA is TGTGCCAGCAGCTTAGTCGCCGGAGTCCCCGGTGGGACCGGGGAGCTGTTTTTT. Translated: CASSLVAGVPGGTGELFF.

This chain connects TRBV11-2 to TRBJ2-1; tentative D call: TRBD2 (6 bases). This CDR3 has 14 amino acids. Per germline, CDR1 SGHAT and CDR2 FQNNGV. The V end was cut by 0 bases, the J end by 8 bases, with 11 bases between. CDR3 protein: CASSLETGGYEQFF. DNA for the CDR3: TGTGCCAGCAGCTTAGAGACCGGAGGGTATGAGCAGTTCTTC. The entire variable domain, with the rest obtained from reference TRBV11-2 and TRBJ2-1, is as follows: EAGVAQSPRYKIIEKRQSVAFWCNPISGHATLYWYQQILGQGPKLLIQFQNNGVVDDSQLPKDRFSAERLKGVDSTLKIQPAKLEDSAVYLCASSLETGGYEQFFGPGTRLTVL.

The chain joins TRBV6-4 to TRBJ2-7, with D possibly being TRBD1 (5 bases). The CDR3 sequence is 15 residues long. CDR1 and CDR2 (germline): MRHNA, SNTAGT. Trimming took 3 bases from V and 3 from J, leaving 15 bases between them. In nucleotides, the CDR3 is TGTGCCAGCAGTGATCCAGGGAAACCAGTCTACGAGCAGTACTTC. Translated: CASSDPGKPVYEQYF.

A few counts support this clone. The V and J genes are TRBV10-3 and TRBJ1-1; perhaps TRBD1 as D (5 bases). CDR3 length: 14 residues. V was shortened by 2 bases and J by 4 bases, with 11 bases between the two germline ends. Germline V gene lookup returns CDR1 ENHRY and CDR2 SYGVKD. CDR3 sequence (DNA): TGTGCCATCAGTGAGCTCGCCGGGGGCACTGAAGCTTTCTTT. This sequence encodes CAISELAGGTEAFF.

This clone was observed a handful of times. The gene calls are TRBV10-2 and TRBJ1-6, with D unclear. CDR3 length equals 11 residues. The ends were cut back, 7 bases at V and 12 bases at J, with 10 bases in the middle. Germline V gene data show CDR1 as WSHSY and CDR2 as SAAADI. The CDR3 is CASTDGIPLHF. CDR3 in DNA: TGCGCCAGCACCGACGGGATACCCCTCCACTTT.

The rearrangement joins TRBV5-1 to TRBJ1-4; 8 positions agree with TRBD1. The CDR3 has 15 amino acids. V lost 4 bases to trimming and J lost 8 bases; unmatched junction nucleotides: 10. CDR1 and CDR2 from the germline V gene are SGHRS and YFSETQ. CDR3 region: CASSQTGGSEEKLFF. DNA of the CDR3: TGCGCCAGCAGCCAAACAGGGGGATCAGAGGAAAAACTGTTTTTT. The variable domain in full, completed from reference TRBV5-1 and TRBJ1-4, reads KAGVTQTPRYLIKTRGQQVTLSCSPISGHRSVSWYQQTPGQGLQFLFEYFSETQRNKGNFPGRFSGRQFSNSRSEMNVSTLELGDSALYLCASSQTGGSEEKLFFGSGTQLSVL.

The rearrangement links TRBV27 to TRBJ2-7, with D perhaps TRBD2 (6 bases). The CDR3 is 13 amino acids. The germline V gene encodes CDR1 MNHEY and CDR2 SMNVEV (reference sequence). V was trimmed by 3 bases and J by 0 bases, leaving 6 bases between them. The CDR3 DNA follows: TGTGCCAGCAGTTTGACTAGCTCCTACGAGCAGTACTTC. It yields the protein CASSLTSSYEQYF.

The chain links TRBV5-1 to TRBJ1-4, with D possibly TRBD1 on 5 matching bases. There are 14 residues in the CDR3. Deletions cut 3 bases from V and 6 bases from J, with 12 bases between. The germline V gene encodes CDR1 SGHRS and CDR2 YFSETQ. CDR3 coding DNA: TGCGCCAGCAGCTCGGCAGGGTGGGATGAAAAACTGTTTTTT. It specifies CASSSAGWDEKLFF. Full variable domain (remainder filled in from reference TRBV5-1 and TRBJ1-4): KAGVTQTPRYLIKTRGQQVTLSCSPISGHRSVSWYQQTPGQGLQFLFEYFSETQRNKGNFPGRFSGRQFSNSRSEMNVSTLELGDSALYLCASSSAGWDEKLFFGSGTQLSVL.

The gene calls are TRBV7-3 and TRBJ2-2; tentative D call: TRBD2 (6 bases). The CDR3 extends over 19 amino acids. V was clipped by 4 bases and J by 4 bases, with 25 bases between them. Germline lookup yields CDR1 SGHTA and CDR2 FQGTGA. As DNA, the CDR3 is TGTGCCAGCAGCTCCACACTATACTACGGGGGTGGGGGCACCGGGGAGCTGTTTTTT. It yields the protein CASSSTLYYGGGGTGELFF.

This clone was picked up a small number of times. The gene calls are TRBV29-1 and TRBJ1-2, with 7 bases aligning to TRBD1. Germline V gene data show CDR1 as SQVTM and CDR2 as ANQGSEA. The J segment lost 4 bases and the V segment lost 6 bases, leaving 5 bases of the junction unmatched. There are 12 residues in the CDR3. In nucleotides, the CDR3 is TGCAGCGTATCGACAGGGCTCTATGGCTACACCTTC. Its protein product is CSVSTGLYGYTF.

The chain recombines TRBV27 with TRBJ2-2; D remains unclear. Germline lookup yields CDR1 MNHEY and CDR2 SMNVEV (reference sequence). This CDR3 contains 16 residues. Trimming removed 6 bases from V and 0 bases from J, with 14 bases in between. The CDR3 region has the DNA TGTGCCAGCAGCTCTGACGCGGCAGCGAACACCGGGGAGCTGTTTTTT. Translating gives CASSSDAAANTGELFF.

J is TRBJ1-5 and V is TRBV19; D is uncertain. Deletions cut 4 bases from V and 4 bases from J, with 8 bases between. The germline CDR1 and CDR2 sequences are LNHDA and SQIVND (reference sequence). The CDR3 length is 13 residues. The CDR3 DNA is TGTGCCAGTAGTAGCTCGGGAAATCAGCCCCAGCATTTT. It yields the protein CASSSSGNQPQHF.

This chain joins TRBV7-8 and TRBJ2-7; D uncertain. From germline, CDR1 is SGHVS and CDR2 FQNEAQ. Between the trimmed V and J ends, which lost 3 bases and 2 bases, there was a span of 11 bases. This CDR3 has 14 amino acids. The CDR3 DNA is TGTGCCAGCAGCTTGAGCCCCCTACCCTACGAGCAGTACTTC. Residues: CASSLSPLPYEQYF. The full variable domain, in which reference TRBV7-8 and TRBJ2-7 provide the parts outside the CDR3, is GAGVSQSPRYKVAKRGQDVALRCDPISGHVSLFWYQQALGQGPEFLTYFQNEAQLDKSGLPSDRFFAERPEGSVSTLKIQRTQQEDSAVYLCASSLSPLPYEQYFGPGTRLTVT.

The V and J genes are TRBV6-1 and TRBJ2-2; 11 bases are a match to TRBD2. Germline loops: CDR1 MNHNS, CDR2 SASEGT. J lost 4 bases, V lost 1 base, and 2 bases had no gene match. The CDR3 length is 16 residues. CDR3 DNA sequence: TGTGCCAGCAGTGAAGAGGGACTAGCGGTCACCGGGGAGCTGTTTTTT. Translating it yields CASSEEGLAVTGELFF.

This clone was detected a few times. V is TRBV25-1 and J is TRBJ2-6; 9 positions match TRBD1. Germline CDR1 reads MGHDK; CDR2 reads SYGVNS. With V trimmed by 5 bases and J by 0 bases, 8 bases remained unmatched. The CDR3 has 18 residues. In DNA, the CDR3 is TGTGCCAGCAGTCTCGGACAGGGGTCGTCCTCTGGGGCCAACGTCCTGACTTTC. Translation gives CASSLGQGSSSGANVLTF.

The genes are TRBV9 and TRBJ2-3; tentative D call: TRBD2 (5 bases). With 0 bases removed from V and 3 bases from J, the gap between germline ends came to 8 bases. Germline V gene sequence: CDR1 SGDLS, CDR2 YYNGEE. This CDR3 contains 14 residues. CDR3 DNA sequence: TGTGCCAGCAGCGTAGATCTAGCAACAGATACGCAGTATTTT. This gives the protein CASSVDLATDTQYF. Combining the CDR3 with reference TRBV9 and TRBJ2-3 gives the whole variable domain DSGVTQTPKHLITATGQRVTLRCSPRSGDLSVYWYQQSLDQGLQFLIQYYNGEERAKGNILERFSAQQFPDLHSELNLSSLELGDSALYFCASSVDLATDTQYFGPGTRLTVL.

This clone was found once. Other DNA sequences in the same sample also yield this CDR3. V gene TRBV5-1 combines with J gene TRBJ1-2; tentatively, D is TRBD1 (5 bases). Looked up from germline, CDR1 is SGHRS and CDR2 is YFSETQ. The CDR3 length is 13 residues. Trimming cost V 4 bases and J 3 bases, with 10 bases left between them. The DNA for the CDR3 is TGCGCCAGCAGCCCAGACAGAGACTATGGCTACACCTTC. The encoded protein is CASSPDRDYGYTF.

The chain joins TRBV9 to TRBJ1-5, with D possibly being TRBD1 (6 bases). This CDR3 comprises 15 residues. CDR1 is SGDLS and CDR2 is YYNGEE in the germline V gene. The V gene lost 3 bases and the J gene lost 4 bases, with 14 bases spanning the gap. Here the CDR3 reads CASSASGQVNQPQHF. CDR3 bases: TGTGCCAGCAGCGCCTCGGGACAAGTTAATCAGCCCCAGCATTTT. Together with reference TRBV9 and TRBJ1-5, the CDR3 gives the full variable domain: DSGVTQTPKHLITATGQRVTLRCSPRSGDLSVYWYQQSLDQGLQFLIQYYNGEERAKGNILERFSAQQFPDLHSELNLSSLELGDSALYFCASSASGQVNQPQHFGDGTRLSIL.

The gene calls are TRBV28 and TRBJ1-2; no firm D call. V lost 8 bases to trimming and J lost 4 bases, with 14 bases between them. This CDR3 is 13 amino acids long. Germline values: CDR1 MDHEN, CDR2 SYDVKM. In DNA, the CDR3 is TGTGCCAGCCCGCCTCATAAGAGCTATGGCTACACCTTC. Translated: CASPPHKSYGYTF.

The CDR3 DNA follows: TGTGCCAGCAGCATGGGCGGGACGAGGCTCGGTAGCGCTGAAGCTTTCTTT. Protein sequence: CASSMGGTRLGSAEAFF. The J gene is TRBJ1-1, the V gene TRBV7-9, with D possibly matching TRBD1 (5 bases). Germline V gives CDR1 SEHNR, CDR2 FQNEAQ (reference sequence). The CDR3 totals 17 residues. V lost 5 bases, J lost 6 bases, and 25 bases lay in between.